This T cell receptor (beta chain) was obtained from a study of cytomegalovirus exposure and HLA in healthy donors. The junction had 1 base not matched to a gene; V was cut back by 0 bases and J by 2 bases. The CDR3 is made up of 15 amino acids. Germline values: CDR1 SGHRS, CDR2 YFSETQ. In the PCR, 60 Vbeta and 13 Jbeta primers were used. Sequenced by immunoSEQ multiplex PCR; TCRdb stores in-frame clones only, minus some. This sample has about 140,000 clones, with 80% found just once. The study's findings and limits: Within the data, a cluster of highly shared sequence variants was likely a sequencing artifact.

On this clone itself: As yet, its antigen is unknown.

What was sequenced was PBMCs. This chain uses TRBV5-1 with TRBJ2-5; TRBD1 agrees at 10 bases. The TCR comes from a man over 45 in good health and CMV-seronegative. DNA for the CDR3: TGCGCCAGCAGCTTGGGACAGGGGGCACAAGAGACCCAGTACTTC. This gives the protein CASSLGQGAQETQYF.